This T cell receptor beta chain was captured by sequencing in a study of blood T cells in healthy people across ages. This clonotype was seen only a few times. Its cognate antigen is unknown. The study, taken as a whole, reports: Per million T cells, the diversity of TCR beta decreased roughly linearly as age advanced. Relative to aged donors, long-lived donors carried more naive CD4+ cells and displayed higher diversity.

Combining a sample-barcoded 5' primer with a J-beta primer mix, a second PCR ran for roughly 6 to 12 cycles. Using its own MiXCR run on the 5' RACE reads, TCRdb lists one record per CDR3 protein. The top ten clones hold about 20% of a sample with some 1 million distinct CDR3 sequences, over 35% of them seen once. Those donating, healthy Caucasian individuals from Russia, were aged about 6 to 95. Germline V CDR1 and CDR2: MNHEY, SVGAGI. V gave up 5 bases and J gave up 10 bases; unmatched junction bases: 8. The CDR3 sequence is 14 residues long. Material for sequencing was blood. The clonotype originates from an older woman in good health. This chain links TRBV6-5 with TRBJ1-6; 7 bases are shared with TRBD1. The CDR3 DNA reads TGTGCCAGCAGTCACCGGGACAGTGTGTCACCCCTCCACTTT. Residues: CASSHRDSVSPLHF.